Shown below are 3 T cell receptor beta chains from a single sample sequenced in a study of blood T cell repertoires in COVID-19. This table comes from immunoSEQ multiplex PCR, and its TCRdb copy is limited to in-frame clones, with some not included. The top ten clones hold about 3.5% of a sample with over 50,000 clones, 75% to 90% of them seen once. Input material: peripheral blood. The receptors originated from a human donor in a cohort sampled during active COVID-19.

In this sample, this clone turned up a few times. The J gene is TRBJ2-5, the V gene TRBV4-2, with a tentative D call TRBD2 (5 bases). V dropped 1 base and J dropped 4 bases, with 10 bases sitting between them. The CDR3 consists of 14 residues. Germline CDR1 LGHNA, CDR2 YNFKEQ. CDR3 DNA: TGTGCCAGCAGCCAAGCCGGGGTGGGAGAGACCCAGTACTTC. Translation: CASSQAGVGETQYF.

The J gene is TRBJ2-7, the V gene TRBV28; 11 nucleotides match TRBD1. This CDR3 spans 15 amino acids. V dropped 4 bases and J dropped 2; count of bases not matched to a gene: 4. CDR1 is MDHEN and CDR2 is SYDVKM in the germline V gene. DNA of the CDR3: TGTGCCAGCAGTTCACGGACAGGGGGCCCCTACGAGCAGTACTTC. This encodes CASSSRTGGPYEQYF.

The J gene is TRBJ2-5, the V gene TRBV3-1 (or the pseudogene TRBV3-2); 12 positions agree with TRBD2. The J segment lost 5 bases and the V segment lost 4 bases, leaving 5 bases of the junction unmatched. The CDR3 runs 15 residues. Germline loops: CDR1 LGHDT, CDR2 YNNKEL (reference sequence). Here the CDR3 reads CASSLRLAGVETQYF. DNA of the CDR3: TGTGCCAGCAGCCTTCGACTAGCGGGGGTGGAGACCCAGTACTTC.